This T cell receptor beta chain was recorded in a study of technical replicates of blood from four donors. Germline CDR1 reads MNHEY; CDR2 reads SVGAGI. This CDR3 is built from 13 residues. The trim removed 5 bases at V and 7 bases at J, leaving 7 bases unmatched. Assay: immunoSEQ multiplex PCR; the TCRdb copy retains only in-frame clones and omits some. The table shows 60,000 to 85,000 clones, with 90% to 95% occurring only once. The sequence was collected from a human donor in good health. The chain recombines TRBV6-5 with TRBJ1-2; 7 positions match TRBD1. Source material: T cells isolated from PBMCs. The CDR3: CASSRTGDGGYTF. The CDR3 region has the DNA TGTGCCAGCAGTCGTACAGGGGATGGTGGCTACACCTTC.